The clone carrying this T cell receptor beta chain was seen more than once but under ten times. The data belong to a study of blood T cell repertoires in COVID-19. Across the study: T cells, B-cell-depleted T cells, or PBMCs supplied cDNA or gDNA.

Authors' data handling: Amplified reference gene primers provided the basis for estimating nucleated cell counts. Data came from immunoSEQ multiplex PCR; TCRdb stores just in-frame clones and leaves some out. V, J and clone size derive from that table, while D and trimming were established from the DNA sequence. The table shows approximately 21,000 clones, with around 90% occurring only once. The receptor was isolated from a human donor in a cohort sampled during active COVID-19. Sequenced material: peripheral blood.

In DNA form, the CDR3 reads TGTGCCATCAGTGAGCCACAGGGGGCACATAATTCACCCCTCCACTTT. Its translation: CAISEPQGAHNSPLHF. The chain employs TRBV10-3 and TRBJ1-6, with 9 bases lining up with TRBD1. Germline CDR1 ENHRY, CDR2 SYGVKD. Trimming took 2 bases from V and 5 from J; bases not matched to a gene: 4. This CDR3 region has 16 residues.